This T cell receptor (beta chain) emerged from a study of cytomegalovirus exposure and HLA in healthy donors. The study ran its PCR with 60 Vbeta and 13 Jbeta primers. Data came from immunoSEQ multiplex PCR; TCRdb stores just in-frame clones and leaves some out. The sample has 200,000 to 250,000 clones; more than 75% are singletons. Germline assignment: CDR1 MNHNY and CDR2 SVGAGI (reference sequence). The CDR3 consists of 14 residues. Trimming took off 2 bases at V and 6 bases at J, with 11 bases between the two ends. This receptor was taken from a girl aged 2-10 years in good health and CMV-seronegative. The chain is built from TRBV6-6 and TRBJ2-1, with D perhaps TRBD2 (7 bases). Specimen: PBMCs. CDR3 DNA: TGTGCCAGCAGTTACGCGGGGGCGGGCAATGAGCAGTTCTTC. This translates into CASSYAGAGNEQFF.